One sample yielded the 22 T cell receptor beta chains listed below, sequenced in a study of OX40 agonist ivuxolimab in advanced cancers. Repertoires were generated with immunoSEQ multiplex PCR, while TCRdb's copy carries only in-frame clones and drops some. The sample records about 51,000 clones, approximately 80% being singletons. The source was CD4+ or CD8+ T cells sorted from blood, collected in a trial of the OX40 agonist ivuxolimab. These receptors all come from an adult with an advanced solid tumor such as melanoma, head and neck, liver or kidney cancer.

CDR3 in amino acids: CATSRDPQGAGDTQYF. CDR3 coding DNA: TGTGCCACCAGCAGAGACCCTCAGGGGGCTGGGGATACGCAGTATTTT. The rearrangement joins TRBV15 to TRBJ2-3; 8 nucleotides match TRBD1. V shed 0 bases and J 6 bases; nucleotides not matched to a gene: 8. Germline lookup yields CDR1 LNHNV and CDR2 YYDKDF (reference sequence). The CDR3 totals 16 residues.

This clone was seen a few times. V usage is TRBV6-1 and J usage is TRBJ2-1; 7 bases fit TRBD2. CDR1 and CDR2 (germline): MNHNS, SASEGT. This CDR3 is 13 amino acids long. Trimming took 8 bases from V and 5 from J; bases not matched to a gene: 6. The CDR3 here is CASRTRGHNEQFF. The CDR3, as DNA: TGTGCCAGCCGGACTAGAGGGCACAATGAGCAGTTCTTC.

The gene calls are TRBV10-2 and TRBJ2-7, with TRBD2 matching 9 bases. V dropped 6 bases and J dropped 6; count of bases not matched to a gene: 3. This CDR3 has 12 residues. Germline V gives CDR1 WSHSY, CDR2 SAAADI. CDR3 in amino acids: CASSVAGAEQYF. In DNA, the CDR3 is TGCGCCAGCAGCGTAGCGGGAGCCGAGCAGTACTTC.

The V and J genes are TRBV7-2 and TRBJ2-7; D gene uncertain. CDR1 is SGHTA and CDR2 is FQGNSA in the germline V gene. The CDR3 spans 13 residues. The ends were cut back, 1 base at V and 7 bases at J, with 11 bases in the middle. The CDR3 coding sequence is TGTGCCAGCAGCTTAGGTTTCTTAGATGAGCAGTACTTC. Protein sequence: CASSLGFLDEQYF.

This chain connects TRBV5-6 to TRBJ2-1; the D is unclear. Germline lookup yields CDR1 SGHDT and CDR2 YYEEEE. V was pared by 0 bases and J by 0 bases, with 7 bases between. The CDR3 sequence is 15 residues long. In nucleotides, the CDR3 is TGTGCCAGCAGCTTGGACCCGAGCTCCTACAATGAGCAGTTCTTC. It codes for CASSLDPSSYNEQFF.

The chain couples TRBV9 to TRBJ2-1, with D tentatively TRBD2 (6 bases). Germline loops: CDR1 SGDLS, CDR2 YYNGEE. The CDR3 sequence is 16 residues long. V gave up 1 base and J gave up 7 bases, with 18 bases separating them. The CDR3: CASSVNGSRPWNEQFF. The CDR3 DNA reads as TGTGCCAGCAGCGTAAACGGGAGCAGGCCGTGGAATGAGCAGTTCTTC.

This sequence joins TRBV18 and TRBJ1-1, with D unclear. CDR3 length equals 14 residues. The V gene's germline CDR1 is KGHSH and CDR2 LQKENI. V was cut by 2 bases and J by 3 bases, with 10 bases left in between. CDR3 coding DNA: TGTGCCAGCTCACCAACGGTAAAGGACACTGAAGCTTTCTTT. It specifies CASSPTVKDTEAFF. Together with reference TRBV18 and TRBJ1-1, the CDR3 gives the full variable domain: NAGVMQNPRHLVRRRGQEARLRCSPMKGHSHVYWYRQLPEEGLKFMVYLQKENIIDESGMPKERFSAEFPKEGPSILRIQQVVRGDSAAYFCASSPTVKDTEAFFGQGTRLTVV.

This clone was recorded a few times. The CDR3 spells CASRFTGVSEAFF. The CDR3 DNA reads as TGTGCCAGCAGATTTACAGGGGTCTCTGAAGCTTTCTTT. V is TRBV27 and J is TRBJ1-1; 7 nucleotides line up with TRBD1. Germline V CDR1 and CDR2: MNHEY, SMNVEV (reference sequence). This CDR3 has 13 amino acids. Trimming cost V 6 bases and J 6 bases; bases outside gene matches: 7.

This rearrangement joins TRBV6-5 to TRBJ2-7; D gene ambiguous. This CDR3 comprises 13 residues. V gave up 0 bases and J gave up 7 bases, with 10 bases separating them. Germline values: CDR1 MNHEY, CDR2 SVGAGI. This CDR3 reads CASSYSRIREQYF. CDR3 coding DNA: TGTGCCAGCAGTTACTCGAGGATCCGGGAGCAGTACTTC.

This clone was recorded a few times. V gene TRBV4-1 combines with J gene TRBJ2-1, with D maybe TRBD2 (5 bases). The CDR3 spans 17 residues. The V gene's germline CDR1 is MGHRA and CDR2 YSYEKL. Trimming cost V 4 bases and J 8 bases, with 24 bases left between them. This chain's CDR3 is CASSRQDFVGSVHEQFF. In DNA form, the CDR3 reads TGCGCCAGCAGCCGCCAAGACTTTGTTGGTAGCGTCCATGAGCAGTTCTTC.

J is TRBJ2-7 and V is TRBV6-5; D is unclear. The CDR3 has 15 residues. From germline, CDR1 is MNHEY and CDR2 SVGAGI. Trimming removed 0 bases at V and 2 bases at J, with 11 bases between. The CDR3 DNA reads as TGTGCCAGCAGTTACTCGACACAGCCGCCCTACGAGCAGTACTTC. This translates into CASSYSTQPPYEQYF.

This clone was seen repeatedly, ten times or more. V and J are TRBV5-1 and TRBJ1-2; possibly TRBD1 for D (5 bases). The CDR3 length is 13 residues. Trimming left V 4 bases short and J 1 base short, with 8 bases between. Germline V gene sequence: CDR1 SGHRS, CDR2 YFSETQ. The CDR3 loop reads CASSARVNYGYTF. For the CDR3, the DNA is TGCGCCAGCAGCGCCAGGGTTAACTATGGCTACACCTTC.

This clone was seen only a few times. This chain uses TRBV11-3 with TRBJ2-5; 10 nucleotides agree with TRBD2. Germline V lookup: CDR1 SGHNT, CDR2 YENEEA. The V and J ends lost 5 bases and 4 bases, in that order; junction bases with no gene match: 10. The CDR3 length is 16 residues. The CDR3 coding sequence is TGTGCCAGCAGCCCGAGGGGGCTAGCGGGAGTAGAGACCCAGTACTTC. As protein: CASSPRGLAGVETQYF.

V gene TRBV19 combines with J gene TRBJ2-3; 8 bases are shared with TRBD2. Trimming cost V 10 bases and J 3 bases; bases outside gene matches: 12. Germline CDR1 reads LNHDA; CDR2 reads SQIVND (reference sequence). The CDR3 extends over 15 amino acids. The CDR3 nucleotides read TGTGCCACTAAAGAACGGGGGGGTTCGACAGATACGCAGTATTTT. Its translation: CATKERGGSTDTQYF. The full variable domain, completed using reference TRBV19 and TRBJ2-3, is DGGITQSPKYLFRKEGQNVTLSCEQNLNHDAMYWYRQDPGQGLRLIYYSQIVNDFQKGDIAEGYSVSREKKESFPLTVTSAQKNPTAFYLCATKERGGSTDTQYFGPGTRLTVL.

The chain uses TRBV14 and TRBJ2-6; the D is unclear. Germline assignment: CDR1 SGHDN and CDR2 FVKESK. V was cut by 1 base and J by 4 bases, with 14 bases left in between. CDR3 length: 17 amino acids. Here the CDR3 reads CASSQGSGRTGANVLTF. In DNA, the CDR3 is TGTGCCAGCAGCCAAGGTTCAGGACGCACGGGGGCCAACGTCCTGACTTTC.

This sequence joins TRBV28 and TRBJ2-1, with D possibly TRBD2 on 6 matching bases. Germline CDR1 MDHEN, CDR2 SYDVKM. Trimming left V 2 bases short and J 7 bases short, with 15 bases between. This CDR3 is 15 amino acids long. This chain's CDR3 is CASSLVSGGRNEQFF. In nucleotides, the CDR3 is TGTGCCAGCAGTTTAGTTAGCGGAGGTAGGAATGAGCAGTTCTTC.

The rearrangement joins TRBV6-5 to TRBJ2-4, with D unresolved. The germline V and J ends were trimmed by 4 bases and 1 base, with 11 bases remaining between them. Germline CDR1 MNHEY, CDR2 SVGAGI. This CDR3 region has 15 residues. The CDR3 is CASSSLRTAKNIQYF. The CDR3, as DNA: TGTGCCAGCAGTTCCCTAAGGACGGCCAAAAACATTCAGTACTTC.

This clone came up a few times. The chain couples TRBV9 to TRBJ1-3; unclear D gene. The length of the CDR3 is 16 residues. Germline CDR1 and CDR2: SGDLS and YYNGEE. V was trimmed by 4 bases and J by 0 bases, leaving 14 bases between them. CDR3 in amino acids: CASSPDPRGSGNTIYF. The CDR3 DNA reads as TGTGCCAGCAGCCCGGACCCTCGGGGCTCTGGAAACACCATATATTTT.

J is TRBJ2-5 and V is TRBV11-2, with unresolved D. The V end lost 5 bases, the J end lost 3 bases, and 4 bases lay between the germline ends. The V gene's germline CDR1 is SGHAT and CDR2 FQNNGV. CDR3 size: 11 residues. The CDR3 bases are TGTGCCAGCAGCCCGAAAGAGACCCAGTACTTC. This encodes CASSPKETQYF.

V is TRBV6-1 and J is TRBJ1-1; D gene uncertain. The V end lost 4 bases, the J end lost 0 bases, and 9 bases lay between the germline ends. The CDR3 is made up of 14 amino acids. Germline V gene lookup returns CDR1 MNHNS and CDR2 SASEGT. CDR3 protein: CASSGVPMNTEAFF. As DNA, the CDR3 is TGTGCCAGCAGTGGGGTACCCATGAACACTGAAGCTTTCTTT.

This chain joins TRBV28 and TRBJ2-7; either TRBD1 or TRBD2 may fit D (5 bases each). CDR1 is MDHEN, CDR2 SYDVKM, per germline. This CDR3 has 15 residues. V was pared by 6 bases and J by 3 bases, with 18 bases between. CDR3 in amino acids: CASRGVGPSGYEQYF. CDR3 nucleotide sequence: TGTGCCAGCAGGGGGGTGGGGCCGTCGGGCTACGAGCAGTACTTC.

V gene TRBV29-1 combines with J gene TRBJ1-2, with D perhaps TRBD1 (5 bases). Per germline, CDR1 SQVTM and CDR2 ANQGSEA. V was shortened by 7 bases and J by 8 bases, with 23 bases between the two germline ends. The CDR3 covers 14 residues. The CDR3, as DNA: TGCAGCGCCCGACCGACCGGGACGGCTATGGGCTACACCTTC. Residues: CSARPTGTAMGYTF.